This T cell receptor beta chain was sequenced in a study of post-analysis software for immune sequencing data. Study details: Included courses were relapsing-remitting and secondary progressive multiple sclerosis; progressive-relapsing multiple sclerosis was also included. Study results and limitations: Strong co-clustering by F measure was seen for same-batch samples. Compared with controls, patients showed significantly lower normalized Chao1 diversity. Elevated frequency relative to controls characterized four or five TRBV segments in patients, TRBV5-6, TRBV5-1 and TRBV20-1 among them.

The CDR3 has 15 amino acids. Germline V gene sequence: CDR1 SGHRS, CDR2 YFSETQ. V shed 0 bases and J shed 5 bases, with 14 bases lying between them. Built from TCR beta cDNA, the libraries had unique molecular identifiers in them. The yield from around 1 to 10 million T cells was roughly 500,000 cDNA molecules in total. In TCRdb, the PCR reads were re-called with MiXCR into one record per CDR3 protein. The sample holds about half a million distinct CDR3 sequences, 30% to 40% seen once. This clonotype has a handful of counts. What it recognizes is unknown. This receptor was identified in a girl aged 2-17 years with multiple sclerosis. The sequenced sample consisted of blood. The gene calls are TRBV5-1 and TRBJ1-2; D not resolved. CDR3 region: CASSLERIPSYGYTF. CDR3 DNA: TGCGCCAGCAGCTTGGAGCGGATCCCCTCTTATGGCTACACCTTC. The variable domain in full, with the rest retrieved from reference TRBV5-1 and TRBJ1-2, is KAGVTQTPRYLIKTRGQQVTLSCSPISGHRSVSWYQQTPGQGLQFLFEYFSETQRNKGNFPGRFSGRQFSNSRSEMNVSTLELGDSALYLCASSLERIPSYGYTFGSGTRLTVV.